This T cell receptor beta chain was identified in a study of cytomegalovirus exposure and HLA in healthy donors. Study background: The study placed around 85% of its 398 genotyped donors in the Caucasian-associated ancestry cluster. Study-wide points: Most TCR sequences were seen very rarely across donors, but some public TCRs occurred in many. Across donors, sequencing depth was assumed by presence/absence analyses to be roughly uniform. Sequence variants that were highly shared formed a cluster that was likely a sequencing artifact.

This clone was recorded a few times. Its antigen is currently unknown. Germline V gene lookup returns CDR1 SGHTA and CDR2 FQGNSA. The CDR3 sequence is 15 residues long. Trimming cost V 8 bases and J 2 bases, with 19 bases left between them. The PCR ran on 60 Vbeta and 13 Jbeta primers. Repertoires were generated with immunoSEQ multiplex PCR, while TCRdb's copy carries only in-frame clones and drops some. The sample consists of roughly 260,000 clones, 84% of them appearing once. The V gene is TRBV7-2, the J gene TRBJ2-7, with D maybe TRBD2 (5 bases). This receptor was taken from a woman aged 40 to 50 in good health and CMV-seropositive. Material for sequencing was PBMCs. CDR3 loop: CASSRFGVGAYEQYF. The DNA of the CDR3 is TGTGCCAGCTCAAGATTCGGGGTCGGAGCCTACGAGCAGTACTTC.